The present TCR beta chain was sequenced within a study of T-cell reconstitution after alpha-beta-depleted transplantation in children. For TCRbeta, the library was prepared with unique molecular identifiers. A single record per CDR3 protein comes from TCRdb applying MiXCR to the PCR reads. The repertoire holds 150,000 to 250,000 distinct CDR3 sequences, with around 5.9% as singletons. This CDR3 is 16 amino acids long. V trimming: 0 bases; J trimming: 7 bases; junction bases outside the gene matches: 8. Germline V lookup: CDR1 LGHNA, CDR2 YSLEER. This clonotype was recorded many times. Its target is not known. Overall study results and limits: Elevated TCRbeta diversity at day 60 was traced, in some patients, to surviving recipient T cells and thymic progenitors.

The origin of this receptor is a girl less than two years old with combined immunodeficiency, due to receive a stem cell transplant. The specimen comprised PBMCs, sampled before TCRalphabeta/CD19-depleted stem cell transplant. The chain links TRBV4-3 to TRBJ2-2; 7 bases match TRBD2. The CDR3 spells CASSQEEVGGNGELFF. The CDR3 DNA sequence: TGCGCCAGCAGCCAAGAGGAGGTGGGGGGGAACGGGGAGCTGTTTTTT.